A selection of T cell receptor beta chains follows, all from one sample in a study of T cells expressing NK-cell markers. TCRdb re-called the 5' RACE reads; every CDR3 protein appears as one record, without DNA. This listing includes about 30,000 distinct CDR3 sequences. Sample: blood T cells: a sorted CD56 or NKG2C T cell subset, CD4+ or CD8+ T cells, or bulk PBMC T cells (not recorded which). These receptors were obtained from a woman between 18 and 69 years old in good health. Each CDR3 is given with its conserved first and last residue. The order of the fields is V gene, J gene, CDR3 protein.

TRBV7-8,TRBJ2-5,CASSSAGEQETQYF
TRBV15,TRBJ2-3,CATKRDRETDTQYF
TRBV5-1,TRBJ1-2,CASSLVGVYGYTF
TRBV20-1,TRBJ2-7,CSAMARGGTYEQYF
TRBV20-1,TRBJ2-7,CSARGRDSLTYEQYF
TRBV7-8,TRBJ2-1,CASISLGSPGPKGPNEQFF
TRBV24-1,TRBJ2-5,CATSGEEGRGPQETQYF
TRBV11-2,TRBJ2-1,CASSHVRDRSYNEQFF
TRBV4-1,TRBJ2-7,CASSKGQSTYEQYF
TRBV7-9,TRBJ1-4,CASSLVGNEKLFF
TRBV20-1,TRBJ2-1,CSASRQGNYNEQFF
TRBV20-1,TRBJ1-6,CSAYGLDNSPLHF
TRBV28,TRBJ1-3,CASSNEIYLANTIYF
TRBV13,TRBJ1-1,CASSAGTGSAEAFF
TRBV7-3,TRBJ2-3,CASSLVGRALRTDTQYF
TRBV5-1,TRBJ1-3,CASSFTGPGNTIYF
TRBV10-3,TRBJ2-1,CAISEIGGRAEDEQFF
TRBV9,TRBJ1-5,CASSVDGYSNQPQHF
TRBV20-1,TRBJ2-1,CSAGWTSFHEQFF
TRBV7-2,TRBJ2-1,CASSLVAYEQFF
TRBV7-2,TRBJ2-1,CASSLGWLVGDEQFF
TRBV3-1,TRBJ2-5,CASSQAHSGTWETQYF
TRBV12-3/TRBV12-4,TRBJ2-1,CASKSSNEQFF
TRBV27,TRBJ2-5,CASSPDPPGMQETQYF
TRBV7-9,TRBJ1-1,CASSEGLLNTEAFF
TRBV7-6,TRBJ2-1,CASSWTGTDEQFF
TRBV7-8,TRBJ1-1,CASSLVGRGTGVSRTEAFF
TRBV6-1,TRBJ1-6,CASGLEGIGSPLHF
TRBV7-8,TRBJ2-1,CASSLGELAGGHGDEQFF